Shown below are 10 T cell receptor beta chains from a single sample sequenced in a study of Ad26.COV2.S vaccination and SARS-CoV-2 variants. Treatment meaning: roughly 20 received Ad26.COV2.S at low or high dose, single or two shots; several received placebo; per-sample allocation not given. Samples came from day 63 after the first vaccine or placebo injection. Some clones are missing from TCRdb's copy, which holds only in-frame ones; the method was immunoSEQ multiplex PCR. This sample carries about 350,000 clones, less than 90% of them seen once, and the ten largest clones take around a tenth. The sequences come from peripheral blood, collected in a trial of Ad26.COV2.S vaccine versus placebo. These receptors were collected from a person between 18 and 60 years old who received the Ad26.COV2.S COVID-19 vaccine or a placebo.

The V call is TRBV7-9, the J call TRBJ1-6; TRBD1 aligns across 9 bases. CDR3 length: 15 amino acids. CDR1 is SEHNR, CDR2 FQNEAQ, per germline (reference sequence). V lost 3 bases and J lost 10; bases outside the gene matches: 7. CDR3 residues: CASSFETGGRSPLHF. DNA for the CDR3: TGTGCCAGCAGCTTCGAAACAGGGGGCAGGTCACCCCTCCACTTT.

The chain combines TRBV19 with TRBJ2-1, with 8 nucleotides matching TRBD2. The CDR3 sequence is 15 residues long. CDR1 is LNHDA and CDR2 is SQIVND in the germline V gene (reference sequence). With 3 bases clipped from V and 7 bases from J, the junction kept 8 bases outside the gene matches. In DNA, the CDR3 is TGTGCCAGTAGTATTGGGACTAGTAGATCAAATGAGCAGTTCTTC. This encodes CASSIGTSRSNEQFF.

The chain has TRBV9 and TRBJ2-1; 7 positions agree with TRBD2. Germline trimming cut 3 bases from V and 3 bases from J; bases unmatched to any gene: 12. The CDR3 covers 17 residues. Germline V lookup: CDR1 SGDLS, CDR2 YYNGEE. The CDR3 sequence is CASSGQRTGEGYNEQFF. Written as DNA, the CDR3 is TGTGCCAGCAGCGGACAAAGGACCGGGGAGGGCTACAATGAGCAGTTCTTC. The full variable domain, with the rest looked up from reference TRBV9 and TRBJ2-1, is DSGVTQTPKHLITATGQRVTLRCSPRSGDLSVYWYQQSLDQGLQFLIQYYNGEERAKGNILERFSAQQFPDLHSELNLSSLELGDSALYFCASSGQRTGEGYNEQFFGPGTRLTVL.

This clone was seen only a few times. This chain links TRBV18 with TRBJ1-2; TRBD1 is a possible D gene (5 bases). The CDR3 runs to 16 residues. Trimming left V 6 bases short and J 0 bases short, with 17 bases between. Germline assignment: CDR1 KGHSH and CDR2 LQKENI. CDR3 sequence: CASSQSGAKTNYGYTF. In nucleotides, the CDR3 is TGTGCCAGCTCCCAAAGCGGGGCCAAGACTAACTATGGCTACACCTTC.

The J gene is TRBJ2-1, the V gene TRBV5-1; 9 nucleotides match TRBD1. Germline CDR1 SGHRS, CDR2 YFSETQ. This CDR3 is built from 16 residues. Trimming at V came to 0 bases and at J to 7 bases, leaving 8 bases not matched to a gene. This CDR3 reads CASSLVGTGTVNEQFF. The CDR3 coding sequence is TGCGCCAGCAGCTTGGTTGGGACAGGGACGGTAAATGAGCAGTTCTTC.

The rearrangement uses TRBV19 and TRBJ1-2; TRBD1 might be the D (5 bases). Trimming removed 3 bases at V and 8 bases at J, with 13 bases between. The CDR3 runs to 13 residues. Germline CDR1 LNHDA, CDR2 SQIVND (reference sequence). The CDR3 loop is CASSMGQGGGYTF. The CDR3, as DNA: TGTGCCAGTAGTATGGGCCAGGGCGGAGGCTACACCTTC.

The chain uses TRBV7-9 and TRBJ2-1, with D unresolved. The CDR3 totals 15 residues. V was pared by 5 bases and J by 0 bases, with 11 bases between. Germline V gene data show CDR1 as SEHNR and CDR2 as FQNEAQ (reference sequence). The CDR3 bases are TGTGCCAGCAGCCCCCCTCTGCTCTCCTACAATGAGCAGTTCTTC. Translated: CASSPPLLSYNEQFF.

The rearrangement joins TRBV5-1 to TRBJ1-4; no clear D gene. The germline V gene encodes CDR1 SGHRS and CDR2 YFSETQ. V lost 0 bases and J 5 bases, leaving 11 bases between the germline ends. This CDR3 spans 15 amino acids. The chain's CDR3 is CASSLDGRANEKLFF. The CDR3 bases are TGCGCCAGCAGCTTGGACGGGAGGGCGAATGAAAAACTGTTTTTT.

The rearrangement joins TRBV5-1 to TRBJ1-1; D not resolved. Germline loops: CDR1 SGHRS, CDR2 YFSETQ. This CDR3 region has 16 residues. V was pared by 0 bases and J by 3 bases, with 15 bases between. The CDR3 DNA reads as TGCGCCAGCAGCTTGGCTGCGCCTGGGCTCGACACTGAAGCTTTCTTT. Translation gives CASSLAAPGLDTEAFF.

This clone has just one count. This sequence joins TRBV25-1 and TRBJ1-6; weak D call: TRBD1 (5 bases). Trimming shortened V by 6 bases and J by 4 bases, and 7 bases separated the two germline ends. The germline gives CDR1 MGHDK, CDR2 SYGVNS. The CDR3 is 13 amino acids. The chain's CDR3 is CASRGQYNSPLHF. The CDR3 DNA sequence: TGTGCCAGCAGGGGGCAGTATAATTCACCCCTCCACTTT.